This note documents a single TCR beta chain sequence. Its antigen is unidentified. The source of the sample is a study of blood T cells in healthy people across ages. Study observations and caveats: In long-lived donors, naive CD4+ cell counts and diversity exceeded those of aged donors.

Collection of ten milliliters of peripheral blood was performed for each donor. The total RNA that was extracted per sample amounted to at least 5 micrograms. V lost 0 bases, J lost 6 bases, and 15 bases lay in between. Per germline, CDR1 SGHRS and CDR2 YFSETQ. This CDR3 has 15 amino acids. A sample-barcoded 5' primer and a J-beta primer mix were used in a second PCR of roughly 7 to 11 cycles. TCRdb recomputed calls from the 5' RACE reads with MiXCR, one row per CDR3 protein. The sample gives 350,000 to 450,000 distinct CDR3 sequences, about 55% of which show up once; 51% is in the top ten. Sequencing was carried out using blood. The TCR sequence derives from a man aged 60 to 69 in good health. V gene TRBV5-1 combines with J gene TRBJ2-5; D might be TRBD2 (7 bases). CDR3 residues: CASSLDRGARQTQYF. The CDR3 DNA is TGCGCCAGCAGCTTGGATCGGGGGGCGAGACAGACCCAGTACTTC.